These 26 T cell receptor beta chains came from one sample sequenced in a study of identical twins. TCRdb independently ran MiXCR on the 5' RACE reads; one entry per CDR3 protein. The repertoire has approximately 230,000 distinct CDR3 sequences, 5% to 7% of them found once; the top ten carry just over 14%. This sample also appeared in a second study, on T cells expressing NK-cell markers.

Sample: CD8+ T cells sorted from blood. The receptor source for this set is a woman between 18 and 30 years old in good health.

This clonotype showed up many times. The V call is TRBV12-3 or TRBV12-4, the J call TRBJ1-5, with 9 nucleotides matching TRBD1. The CDR3 is made up of 17 amino acids. J was trimmed by 0 bases and V by 6 bases; bases with no gene match: 9. CDR3 coding DNA: TGTGCCAGCAGCAAAGGACAGGGGTTTTATAGCAATCAGCCCCAGCATTTT. It translates to CASSKGQGFYSNQPQHF.

This clonotype has ten or more counts. The germline gene is not matched at one end of the junction; a read error may be the cause. The chain has TRBV5-1 and TRBJ2-7; 7 bases fit TRBD2. Looked up from germline, CDR1 is SGHRS and CDR2 is YFSETQ. The CDR3 is 14 residues long. Here the CDR3 DNA reads TGCGCCAGCACCTTGGACTGGGGGGGGTACGAGCAGTACTTC. It specifies CASTLDWGGYEQYF.

This clonotype was observed many times. V is TRBV14 and J is TRBJ2-1, with 7 bases that match TRBD1. CDR1 is SGHDN, CDR2 FVKESK, per germline. The CDR3 consists of 15 residues. The trim removed 2 bases at V and 5 bases at J, leaving 6 bases unmatched. The DNA for the CDR3 is TGTGCCAGCAGCCAATTCGACAGGGAAAACAATGAGCAGTTCTTC. This gives the protein CASSQFDRENNEQFF.

The chain has TRBV7-9 and TRBJ2-7; D is unclear. The V gene's germline CDR1 is SEHNR and CDR2 FQNEAQ (reference sequence). V dropped 3 bases and J dropped 5 bases, with 17 bases sitting between them. The CDR3 sequence is 15 residues long. The CDR3 DNA reads as TGTGCCAGCAGCTTCGGAAGGGTTCCCCCCAACGAGCAGTACTTC. Its protein is CASSFGRVPPNEQYF.

This clonotype has at least ten counts. The chain is built from TRBV11-1 and TRBJ2-5, with D hard to call. Trimming pared 3 bases from V and 5 bases from J, leaving 10 bases between. This CDR3 comprises 13 residues. Germline lookup yields CDR1 SGHAT and CDR2 FQDESV (reference sequence). CDR3 sequence: CASSFSVWETQYF. In nucleotides, the CDR3 is TGTGCCAGCAGCTTCTCCGTTTGGGAGACCCAGTACTTC.

In its sample, this clonotype was seen a few times. The DNA of the CDR3 is TGTGCCAGCAGCCCCCCGGGTCCCACAGATACGCAGTATTTT. Translation: CASSPPGPTDTQYF. The genes are TRBV7-9 and TRBJ2-3, with D unclear. The CDR3 is 14 residues long. Trimming cost V 5 bases and J 2 bases, with 11 bases left between them. Germline assignment: CDR1 SEHNR and CDR2 FQNEAQ (reference sequence).

This clonotype was detected only a few times. This chain connects TRBV27 to TRBJ2-7; 7 positions match TRBD2. Germline values: CDR1 MNHEY, CDR2 SMNVEV (reference sequence). Trimming cost V 2 bases and J 4 bases; bases outside gene matches: 17. CDR3 length: 18 residues. The chain's CDR3 is CASSLGGDGGSYSYEQYF. In DNA form, the CDR3 reads TGTGCCAGCAGTTTAGGCGGGGACGGCGGGAGCTACTCTTACGAGCAGTACTTC.

There are a few counts of this clonotype. This chain links TRBV6-5 with TRBJ2-1; TRBD2 agrees at 10 bases. Germline loops: CDR1 MNHEY, CDR2 SVGAGI. This CDR3 has 14 amino acids. Germline trimming cut 4 bases from V and 6 bases from J; bases unmatched to any gene: 3. Here the CDR3 reads CASSWGLAPNEQFF. CDR3 DNA: TGTGCCAGCAGTTGGGGACTAGCGCCCAATGAGCAGTTCTTC.

The chain links TRBV7-9 to TRBJ2-1; no definite D call. Trimming pared 5 bases from V and 8 bases from J, leaving 13 bases between. Germline CDR1 and CDR2: SEHNR and FQNEAQ (reference sequence). The CDR3 covers 13 residues. The CDR3 coding sequence is TGTGCCAGCAGCCCAGACCTACCCGATGAGCAGTTCTTC. Translating gives CASSPDLPDEQFF.

This clonotype was recorded many times. The chain joins TRBV27 to TRBJ1-5; no clear D gene. Between the trimmed V and J ends, which lost 2 bases and 0 bases, there was a span of 8 bases. The CDR3 totals 15 residues. CDR1 and CDR2 from the germline V gene are MNHEY and SMNVEV (reference sequence). The CDR3 sequence is CASSLAANSNQPQHF. The CDR3 DNA is TGTGCCAGCAGTTTAGCGGCAAATAGCAATCAGCCCCAGCATTTT.

This clonotype was seen only a few times. The CDR3 region has the DNA TGTGCCAGCAGGGCCGGGACAGGGGCCTACGAGCAGTACTTC. Its translation is CASRAGTGAYEQYF. The V and J genes are TRBV2 and TRBJ2-7; 10 bases are shared with TRBD1. V was pared by 6 bases and J by 2 bases, with 4 bases of the junction left unmatched. Germline CDR1 and CDR2: SNHLY and FYNNEI. The CDR3 sequence is 14 residues long.

This clonotype was counted only a few times. The V call is TRBV7-9, the J call TRBJ2-5, with 11 bases matching TRBD1. Looked up from germline, CDR1 is SEHNR and CDR2 is FQNEAQ (reference sequence). CDR3 size: 15 residues. V shed 5 bases and J 4 bases; nucleotides not matched to a gene: 6. Here the CDR3 reads CASSPRDRGGETQYF. As DNA, the CDR3 is TGTGCCAGCAGCCCTAGGGACAGGGGGGGAGAGACCCAGTACTTC.

A few counts support this clonotype. The rearrangement uses TRBV4-1 and TRBJ2-1; TRBD1 might be the D (7 bases). The CDR3 sequence is 16 residues long. Germline-derived CDR1 and CDR2 are MGHRA and YSYEKL. The V and J ends lost 4 bases and 4 bases respectively, with 17 bases between them. CDR3 in DNA: TGCGCCAGCAGCCTGAGCCGCAGGGGGACTTACAATGAGCAGTTCTTC. Encoded protein: CASSLSRRGTYNEQFF.

The table lists this clonotype with a few counts. A much larger clone differs by one base, so this may be a read error. The chain couples TRBV3-2 to TRBJ2-4. TRBV3-2 is tagged as a pseudogene. The CDR3 is 18 amino acids. The DNA of the CDR3 is TGTGCCAGCTGCCAAGATCGCTTTGGTTTTTGGGCCAAAAACATTCAGTACTTC. The encoded protein is CASCQDRFGFWAKNIQYF.

This clonotype was found many times. The J gene is TRBJ2-2, the V gene TRBV15; 7 nucleotides agree with TRBD2. CDR1 LNHNV and CDR2 YYDKDF come from the germline V gene (reference sequence). The CDR3 has 17 residues. The V and J ends lost 0 bases and 1 base, in that order; junction bases with no gene match: 5. In DNA, the CDR3 is TGTGCCACCAGCAGAGATCTGGCGGGAGAGAACACCGGGGAGCTGTTTTTT. It encodes CATSRDLAGENTGELFF.

This chain uses TRBV20-1 with TRBJ2-5, with 13 nucleotides matching TRBD2. The CDR3 has 15 amino acids. Trimming removed 5 bases from V and 5 bases from J; junction bases left unmatched: 8. Germline CDR1 and CDR2: DFQATT and SNEGSKA (reference sequence). DNA for the CDR3: TGCAGTGCTCCACTAGCGGGAGGGCTTGGGGAGACCCAGTACTTC. Encoded protein: CSAPLAGGLGETQYF.

To note about this clonotype: This CDR3 fails to terminate in the conserved phenylalanine or tryptophan, so it likely reflects a read error. CDR3 nucleotides: TGTGCCAGCAGCTATGGGGCCTACAATGAGCAGTTCTCC. Its translation: CASSYGAYNEQFS. V is TRBV12-3 or TRBV12-4 and J is TRBJ2-1, with D unresolved. The CDR3 has 13 amino acids. Deletions cut 6 bases from V and 2 bases from J, with 8 bases between.

There are many counts of this clonotype. The rearrangement links TRBV29-1 to TRBJ2-1, with 10 bases matching TRBD2. Germline CDR1 reads SQVTM; CDR2 reads ANQGSEA. The ends lost 1 base at V and 10 bases at J; junction bases unmatched: 13. The CDR3 totals 16 residues. CDR3 DNA: TGCAGCGTTGAAGGCTTGGGTAGCGGGAGGATAGGGGAGCAGTTCTTC. It codes for CSVEGLGSGRIGEQFF.

This clonotype was observed at least ten times. J is TRBJ2-3 and V is TRBV6-5, with D maybe TRBD2 (6 bases). This CDR3 comprises 15 residues. Trimming took 4 bases from V and 0 from J, leaving 11 bases between them. Per germline, CDR1 MNHEY and CDR2 SVGAGI. The CDR3 here is CASSSHSGSTDTQYF. The DNA of the CDR3 is TGTGCCAGCAGTTCACATAGCGGTAGCACAGATACGCAGTATTTT.

The rearrangement uses TRBV12-3 or TRBV12-4 and TRBJ1-5; 8 nucleotides agree with TRBD1. This CDR3 is 14 amino acids long. V shed 2 bases, J shed 7 bases, and the junction held 4 bases outside the gene matches. DNA for the CDR3: TGTGCCAGCAGTTTATCAGGGGGCGGACAGCCCCAGCATTTT. Its protein product is CASSLSGGGQPQHF.

In this sample, this clonotype turned up a few times. This chain joins TRBV29-1 and TRBJ2-1; D is undetermined. Trimming cost V 8 bases and J 5 bases, with 10 bases left between them. CDR1 is SQVTM and CDR2 is ANQGSEA in the germline V gene. This CDR3 is built from 11 residues. Here the CDR3 DNA reads TGCAGCTTCCCGTTGAACAATGAGCAGTTCTTC. Translation: CSFPLNNEQFF.

This clonotype has a handful of counts. The rearrangement links TRBV11-3 to TRBJ2-7; unclear D gene. This CDR3 has 15 residues. The ends were cut back, 0 bases at V and 1 base at J, with 10 bases in the middle. Germline assignment: CDR1 SGHNT and CDR2 YENEEA. CDR3 protein: CASSLDLVRSYEQYF. The CDR3 region has the DNA TGTGCCAGCAGCTTAGATCTCGTCAGGTCCTACGAGCAGTACTTC.

The V call is TRBV19, the J call TRBJ2-2; 7 bases are a match to TRBD2. CDR1 is LNHDA and CDR2 is SQIVND in the germline V gene (reference sequence). Trimming took 3 bases from V and 0 from J; bases not matched to a gene: 10. The CDR3 covers 18 residues. CDR3 DNA: TGTGCCAGTAGTATTAGCCTAGCGGATTTCGCGAACACCGGGGAGCTGTTTTTT. Translating gives CASSISLADFANTGELFF.

The sample holds many counts of this clonotype. CDR3 sequence: CATSRVGQGKVEQYF. Written as DNA, the CDR3 is TGTGCCACCAGCAGAGTTGGACAGGGGAAGGTCGAGCAGTACTTC. The rearrangement joins TRBV15 to TRBJ2-7, with TRBD1 matching over 9 bases. Germline V CDR1 and CDR2: LNHNV, YYDKDF (reference sequence). V was pared by 1 base and J by 6 bases, with 7 bases of the junction left unmatched. This CDR3 has 15 amino acids.

The table lists this clonotype with many counts. The J gene is TRBJ1-1, the V gene TRBV12-3 or TRBV12-4, with D tentatively TRBD1 (6 bases). The CDR3 has 14 amino acids. V lost 7 bases and J lost 0, with 12 bases in between. DNA of the CDR3: TGTGCCAGCACCCTCGGGGGCGTGAACACTGAAGCTTTCTTT. Its translation: CASTLGGVNTEAFF.

This clonotype was seen a few times. The chain joins TRBV12-3 or TRBV12-4 to TRBJ1-2, with D uncertain. V lost 7 bases to trimming and J lost 6 bases, with 12 bases between them. The CDR3 totals 12 residues. CDR3 amino acids: CASTPDGDGYTF. In nucleotides, the CDR3 is TGTGCCAGCACCCCAGACGGGGATGGCTACACCTTC.